Following are 6 T cell receptor beta chains from one sample sequenced in a study of cytomegalovirus exposure and HLA in healthy donors. 60 Vbeta and 13 Jbeta primers were used in PCR. The table came from immunoSEQ multiplex PCR; TCRdb's copy has only in-frame clones and leaves some out. The data contain some 100,000 clones, roughly 83% of them seen just once; the ten biggest clones take up approximately 3.4%. The sample comprised PBMCs. These receptors were taken from a male donor in good health and CMV-seropositive.

The CDR3, as DNA: TGCGCCAGCAGCTTGGGGCTAGCGGACAATGAGCAGTTCTTC. Amino acid sequence: CASSLGLADNEQFF. J is TRBJ2-1 and V is TRBV5-1; the match to TRBD2 covers 7 bases. Per the germline V gene, CDR1 is SGHRS and CDR2 is YFSETQ. The J segment lost 5 bases and the V segment lost 0 bases, leaving 2 bases of the junction unmatched. This CDR3 is 14 amino acids long.

The V gene is TRBV7-6, the J gene TRBJ1-4, with D hard to call. V dropped 1 base and J dropped 0 bases, with 6 bases sitting between them. This CDR3 has 15 residues. Germline V gene sequence: CDR1 SGHVS, CDR2 FNYEAQ. This CDR3 is CASSLGGPTNEKLFF. As DNA, the CDR3 is TGTGCCAGCAGCTTAGGCGGTCCAACTAATGAAAAACTGTTTTTT.

The chain recombines TRBV5-6 with TRBJ1-2; 8 bases line up with TRBD1. This CDR3 is 13 amino acids long. With 1 base clipped from V and 7 bases from J, the junction kept 3 bases outside the gene matches. Germline CDR1 SGHDT, CDR2 YYEEEE. The CDR3 spells CASSLSGGGGYTF. The DNA of the CDR3 is TGTGCCAGCAGCTTGTCAGGGGGCGGTGGCTACACCTTC.

The table lists this clone with a count of one. The chain recombines TRBV5-1 with TRBJ2-7; a weak D match, TRBD1 (6 bases). With 4 bases removed from V and 6 bases from J, the gap between germline ends came to 17 bases. CDR3 size: 14 residues. Germline CDR1 SGHRS, CDR2 YFSETQ. The CDR3 is CASSPTPGTSEQYF. The CDR3 DNA reads as TGCGCCAGCAGCCCCACTCCCGGGACAAGCGAGCAGTACTTC.

The CDR3 region is CASRALLSGANVLTF. CDR3 coding DNA: TGTGCCAGCAGAGCACTACTCTCTGGGGCCAACGTCCTGACTTTC. The chain employs TRBV6-6 and TRBJ2-6, with D uncertain. The V and J ends lost 6 bases and 0 bases respectively, with 9 bases between them. The CDR3 sequence is 15 residues long. Looked up from germline, CDR1 is MNHNY and CDR2 is SVGAGI (reference sequence).

This chain uses TRBV2 with TRBJ1-2; TRBD1 is a possible D gene (5 bases). Germline V gene data show CDR1 as SNHLY and CDR2 as FYNNEI. V was shortened by 4 bases and J by 3 bases, with 15 bases between the two germline ends. CDR3 length: 15 residues. The CDR3 sequence is CASSAGRALHYGYTF. In DNA, the CDR3 is TGTGCCAGCAGTGCTGGCAGGGCGCTTCACTATGGCTACACCTTC.